These 9 T cell receptor beta chains came from one sample sequenced in a study of Graves' ophthalmopathy and Graves' hyperthyroidism. TCR beta CDR3 regions were amplified from RNA transcripts. RT-PCR in the first round used HTBI primers; a second-round multiplex PCR followed. TCRdb independently ran MiXCR on the multiplex PCR reads; one entry per CDR3 protein. The repertoire holds about 220,000 distinct CDR3 sequences, around a fifth seen once, with about 40% in the top ten. Sequencing was carried out using peripheral blood. These receptors all stem from a woman between 45 and 65 years old with Graves' ophthalmopathy.

This chain links TRBV6-2 or TRBV6-3 with TRBJ1-2; a possible D gene is TRBD1 (5 bases). Trimming cost V 2 bases and J 4 bases, with 8 bases left between them. There are 13 residues in the CDR3. CDR1 is MNHEY, CDR2 SVGEGT, per germline. CDR3 DNA sequence: TGTGCCAGCAGTTACGCGACAGCCTATGGCTACACCTTC. The encoded protein is CASSYATAYGYTF.

This clonotype turned up a few times. V gene TRBV18 combines with J gene TRBJ2-7, with 11 bases matching TRBD2. The CDR3 consists of 17 residues. CDR1 and CDR2 from the germline V gene are KGHSH and LQKENI. With 2 bases clipped from V and 3 bases from J, the junction kept 9 bases outside the gene matches. CDR3 region: CASSPGASGRTSYEQYF. CDR3 sequence (DNA): TGTGCCAGCTCACCAGGAGCTAGCGGGAGGACGAGCTACGAGCAGTACTTC.

This clonotype was seen many times. The chain uses TRBV7-2 and TRBJ2-5, with TRBD2 matching 7 bases. CDR3 length: 17 amino acids. With V trimmed by 2 bases and J by 2 bases, 11 bases remained unmatched. The V gene's germline CDR1 is SGHTA and CDR2 FQGNSA. CDR3 nucleotides: TGTGCCAGCAGCTTATACTCCGGGCTAGCGGTACAAGAGACCCAGTACTTC. Encoded protein: CASSLYSGLAVQETQYF.

The chain links TRBV6-1 to TRBJ1-5, with a possible D match to TRBD1 (5 bases). V lost 6 bases and J 6 bases, leaving 18 bases between the germline ends. The CDR3 runs 15 residues. CDR1 is MNHNS, CDR2 SASEGT, per germline. The chain's CDR3 is CASSPARGRGQPQHF. CDR3 coding DNA: TGTGCCAGCAGCCCGGCGAGGGGTCGGGGTCAGCCCCAGCATTTT.

This clonotype was picked up many times. The chain recombines TRBV14 with TRBJ2-7, with D unresolved. The CDR3 extends over 15 amino acids. V lost 0 bases, J lost 2 bases, and 11 bases lay in between. Germline lookup yields CDR1 SGHDN and CDR2 FVKESK. The CDR3 reads CASSQELGRTYEQYF. The CDR3 bases are TGTGCCAGCAGCCAAGAGTTGGGCCGAACCTACGAGCAGTACTTC.

The CDR3 loop reads CASSHPGQGAFKNTGELFF. The CDR3 DNA reads as TGTGCCAGCAGCCACCCCGGACAGGGGGCATTTAAGAACACCGGGGAGCTGTTTTTT. V gene TRBV4-2 combines with J gene TRBJ2-2, with 11 bases aligning to TRBD1. V shed 3 bases and J 1 base; nucleotides not matched to a gene: 10. Germline V gene data show CDR1 as LGHNA and CDR2 as YNFKEQ. This CDR3 comprises 19 residues.

This chain links TRBV20-1 with TRBJ1-2; TRBD1 aligns across 7 bases. V was clipped by 3 bases and J by 5 bases; unmatched bases: 6. The CDR3 consists of 13 residues. CDR1 and CDR2 from the germline V gene are DFQATT and SNEGSKA (reference sequence). CDR3 amino acids: CSASDRAAYGYTF. CDR3 DNA sequence: TGCAGTGCTAGTGACAGGGCGGCATATGGCTACACCTTC.

This clonotype was detected ten times or more. The chain combines TRBV20-1 with TRBJ2-7, with 7 positions matching TRBD2. The CDR3 extends over 13 amino acids. The V gene's germline CDR1 is DFQATT and CDR2 SNEGSKA (reference sequence). The V segment lost 3 bases and the J segment 3 bases; nucleotides outside the gene matches: 5. Here the CDR3 reads CSARGDYLYEQYF. The CDR3, as DNA: TGCAGTGCTAGGGGGGACTACCTCTACGAGCAGTACTTC.

This clonotype was recorded many times. V is TRBV28 and J is TRBJ1-1; D remains unclear. Trimming left V 3 bases short and J 9 bases short, with 14 bases between. CDR3 length: 13 residues. Germline values: CDR1 MDHEN, CDR2 SYDVKM. In DNA, the CDR3 is TGTGCCAGCAGTTTTAGAAGAAGAAAACAAGCTTTCTTT. Its protein product is CASSFRRRKQAFF.